The clone carrying this T cell receptor beta chain came up many times. Antigen: not known. CDR3 length: 13 amino acids. Looked up from germline, CDR1 is MNHEY and CDR2 is SVGAGI. The V end lost 0 bases, the J end lost 4 bases, and 6 bases lay between the germline ends. These data belong to a study of blood T cells in healthy people across ages. Study-wide findings and caveats: Conclusively comparing naive with antigen-experienced cells was impossible with unsorted PBMCs. With donor CMV status unknown, expanded clonotype changes were possibly confounded.

Every participating donor contributed roughly 9.6 milliliters of peripheral blood through a draw. A second PCR, run for roughly 7 to 11 cycles, used a sample-barcoded 5' primer plus a J-beta primer mix. MiXCR, applied by TCRdb to the 5' RACE reads, yields one record per CDR3 protein. This repertoire shows 850,000 to 1,000,000 distinct CDR3 sequences, approximately 49% found once; its top ten account for 13%. The specimen sequenced was blood. This TCR derives from a man aged 30-40 years in good health. The V gene is TRBV6-5, the J gene TRBJ1-2, with no clear D. The CDR3 DNA reads TGTGCCAGCAGTTACTCGATGGGCTATGGCTACACCTTC. Translated, it gives CASSYSMGYGYTF.